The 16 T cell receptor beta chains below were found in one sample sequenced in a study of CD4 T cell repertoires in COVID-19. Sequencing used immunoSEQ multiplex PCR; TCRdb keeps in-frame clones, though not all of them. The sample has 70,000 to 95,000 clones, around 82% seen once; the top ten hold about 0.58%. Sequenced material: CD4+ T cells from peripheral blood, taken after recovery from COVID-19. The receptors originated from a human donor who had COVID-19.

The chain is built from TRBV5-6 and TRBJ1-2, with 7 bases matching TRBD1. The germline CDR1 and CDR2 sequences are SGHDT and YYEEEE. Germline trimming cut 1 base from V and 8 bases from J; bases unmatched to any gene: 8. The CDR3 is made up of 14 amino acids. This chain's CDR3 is CASSLPGTASGYTF. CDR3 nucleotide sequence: TGTGCCAGCAGCTTGCCCGGGACAGCTTCAGGCTACACCTTC. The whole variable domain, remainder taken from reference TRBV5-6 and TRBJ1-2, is DAGVTQSPTHLIKTRGQQVTLRCSPKSGHDTVSWYQQALGQGPQFIFQYYEEEERQRGNFPDRFSGHQFPNYSSELNVNALLLGDSALYLCASSLPGTASGYTFGSGTRLTVV.

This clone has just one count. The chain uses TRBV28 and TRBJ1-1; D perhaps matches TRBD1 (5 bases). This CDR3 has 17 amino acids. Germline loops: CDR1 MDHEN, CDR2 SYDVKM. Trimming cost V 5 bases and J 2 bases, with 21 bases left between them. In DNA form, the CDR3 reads TGTGCCAGCAGTCCACCAGTCCGACAGTTTTTAAACACTGAAGCTTTCTTT. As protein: CASSPPVRQFLNTEAFF.

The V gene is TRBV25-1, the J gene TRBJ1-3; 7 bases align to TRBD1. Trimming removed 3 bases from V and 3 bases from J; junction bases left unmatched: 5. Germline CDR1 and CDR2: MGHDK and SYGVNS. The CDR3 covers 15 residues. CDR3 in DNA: TGTGCCAGCAGTGATAAAACAGGGGTTGGAAACACCATATATTTT. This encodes CASSDKTGVGNTIYF. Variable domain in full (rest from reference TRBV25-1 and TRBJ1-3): EADIYQTPRYLVIGTGKKITLECSQTMGHDKMYWYQQDPGMELHLIHYSYGVNSTEKGDLSSESTVSRIRTEHFPLTLESARPSHTSQYLCASSDKTGVGNTIYFGEGSWLTVV.

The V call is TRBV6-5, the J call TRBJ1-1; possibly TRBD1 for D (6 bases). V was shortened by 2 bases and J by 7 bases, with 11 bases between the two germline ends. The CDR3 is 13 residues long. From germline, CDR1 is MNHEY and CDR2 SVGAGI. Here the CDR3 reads CASSYTGGREAFF. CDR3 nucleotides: TGTGCCAGCAGTTACACCGGGGGCCGTGAAGCTTTCTTT.

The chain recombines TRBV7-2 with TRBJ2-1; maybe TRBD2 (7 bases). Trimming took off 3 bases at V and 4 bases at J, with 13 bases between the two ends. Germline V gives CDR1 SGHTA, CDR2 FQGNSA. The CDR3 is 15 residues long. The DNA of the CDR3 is TGTGCCAGCAGCTTCGGGGGGCGTGGATACAATGAGCAGTTCTTC. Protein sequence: CASSFGGRGYNEQFF.

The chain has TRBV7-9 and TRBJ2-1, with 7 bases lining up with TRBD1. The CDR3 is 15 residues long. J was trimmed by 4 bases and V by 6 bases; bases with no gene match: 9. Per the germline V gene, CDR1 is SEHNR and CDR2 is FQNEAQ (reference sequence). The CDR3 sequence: CASRHAGTAYNEQFF. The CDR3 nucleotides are TGTGCCAGCAGACACGCCGGGACAGCTTACAATGAGCAGTTCTTC.

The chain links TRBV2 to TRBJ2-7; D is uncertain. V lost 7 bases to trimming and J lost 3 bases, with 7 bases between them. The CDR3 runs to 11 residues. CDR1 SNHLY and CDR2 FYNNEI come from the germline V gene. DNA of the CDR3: TGTGCCAGCACTATGTACTACGAGCAGTACTTC. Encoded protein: CASTMYYEQYF.

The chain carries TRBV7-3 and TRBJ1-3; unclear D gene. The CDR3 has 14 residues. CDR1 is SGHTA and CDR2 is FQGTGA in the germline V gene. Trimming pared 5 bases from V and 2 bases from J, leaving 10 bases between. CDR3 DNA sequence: TGTGCCAGCAGCAAGGGCGGTGCTGGAAACACCATATATTTT. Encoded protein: CASSKGGAGNTIYF.

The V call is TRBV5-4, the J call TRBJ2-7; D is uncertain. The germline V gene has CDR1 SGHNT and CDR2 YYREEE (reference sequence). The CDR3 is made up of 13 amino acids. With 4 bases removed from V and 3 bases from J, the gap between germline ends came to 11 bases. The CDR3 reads CASSHPDGYEQYF. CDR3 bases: TGTGCCAGCAGCCACCCGGACGGCTACGAGCAGTACTTC.

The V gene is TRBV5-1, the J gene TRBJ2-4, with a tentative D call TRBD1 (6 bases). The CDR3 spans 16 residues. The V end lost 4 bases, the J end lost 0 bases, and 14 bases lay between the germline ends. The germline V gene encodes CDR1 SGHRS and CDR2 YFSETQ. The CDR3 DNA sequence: TGCGCCAGCAGCCTCTCGGACAGTGTAGCCAAAAACATTCAGTACTTC. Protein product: CASSLSDSVAKNIQYF.

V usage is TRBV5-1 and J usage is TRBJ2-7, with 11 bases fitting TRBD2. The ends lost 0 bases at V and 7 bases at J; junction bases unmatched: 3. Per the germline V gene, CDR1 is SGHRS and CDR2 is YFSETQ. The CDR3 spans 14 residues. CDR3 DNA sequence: TGCGCCAGCAGCTTGGCAGTAGCGGGAGGGGAGCAGTACTTC. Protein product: CASSLAVAGGEQYF.

As DNA, the CDR3 is TGCGCCAGCAGCTTGGACAGGGGACAGCCCCAGCATTTT. Its translation: CASSLDRGQPQHF. This chain connects TRBV5-1 to TRBJ1-5, with TRBD1 matching 7 bases. CDR1 and CDR2 from the germline V gene are SGHRS and YFSETQ. J gave up 7 bases and V 0 bases, and 1 base lay outside the gene matches. This CDR3 region has 13 residues.

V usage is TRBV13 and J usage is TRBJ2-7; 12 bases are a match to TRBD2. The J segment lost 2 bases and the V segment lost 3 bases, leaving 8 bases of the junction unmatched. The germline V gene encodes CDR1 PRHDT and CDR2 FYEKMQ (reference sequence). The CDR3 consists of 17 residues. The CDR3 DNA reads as TGTGCCAGCAGCTTTACGGCCCGGACTAGCGGGACCTACGAGCAGTACTTC. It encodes CASSFTARTSGTYEQYF.

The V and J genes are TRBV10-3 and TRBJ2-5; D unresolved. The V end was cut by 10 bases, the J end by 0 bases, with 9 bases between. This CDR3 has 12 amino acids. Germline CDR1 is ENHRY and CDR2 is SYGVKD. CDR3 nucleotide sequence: TGTGCCAGTTCCAATTACCAAGAGACCCAGTACTTC. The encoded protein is CASSNYQETQYF.

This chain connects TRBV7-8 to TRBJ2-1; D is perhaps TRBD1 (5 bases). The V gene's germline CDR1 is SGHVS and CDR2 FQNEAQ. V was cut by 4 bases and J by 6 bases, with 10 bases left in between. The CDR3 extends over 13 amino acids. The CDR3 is CASSSSRGNEQFF. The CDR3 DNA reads TGTGCCAGCAGCTCAAGTAGGGGCAATGAGCAGTTCTTC.

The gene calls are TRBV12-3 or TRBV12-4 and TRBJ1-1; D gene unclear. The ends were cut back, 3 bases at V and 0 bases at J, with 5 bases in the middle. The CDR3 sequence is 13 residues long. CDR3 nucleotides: TGTGCCAGCAGTTTGGCGATGAACACTGAAGCTTTCTTT. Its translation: CASSLAMNTEAFF.